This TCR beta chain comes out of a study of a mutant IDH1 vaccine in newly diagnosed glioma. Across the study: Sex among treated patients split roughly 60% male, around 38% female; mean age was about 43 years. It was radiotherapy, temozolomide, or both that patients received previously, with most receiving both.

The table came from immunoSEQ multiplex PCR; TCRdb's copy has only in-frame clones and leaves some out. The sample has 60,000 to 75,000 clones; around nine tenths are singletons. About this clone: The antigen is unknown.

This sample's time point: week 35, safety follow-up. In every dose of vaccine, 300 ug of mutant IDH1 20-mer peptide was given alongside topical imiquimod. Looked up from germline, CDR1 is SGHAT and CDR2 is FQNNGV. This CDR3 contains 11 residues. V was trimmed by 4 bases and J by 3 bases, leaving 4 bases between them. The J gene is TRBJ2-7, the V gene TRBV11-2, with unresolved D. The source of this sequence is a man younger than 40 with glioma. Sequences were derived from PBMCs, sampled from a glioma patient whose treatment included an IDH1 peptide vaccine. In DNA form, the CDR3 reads TGTGCCAGCAGCTCTGACTACGAGCAGTACTTC. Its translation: CASSSDYEQYF.